This is a list of T cell receptor beta chains from one sample in a study of cytomegalovirus exposure and HLA in healthy donors. Here immunoSEQ multiplex PCR was the method, and the copy in TCRdb shows in-frame clones only, minus some. The profile shows roughly 110,000 clones, over 55% of them singletons. The sequencing sample was made of PBMCs. The receptor source for this set is a female donor in good health and CMV-seronegative. CDR3s include the opening cysteine and the closing phenylalanine or tryptophan. A D gene is named only where the DNA matches it firmly. Clone size appears in some rows only: once, few, many, or a class for an expanded clone.

clone_size j_call cdr3_length v_call d_call cdr3_nt cdr3_aa
- TRBJ2-2 14 TRBV5-8 TRBD1 TGTGCCAGCAGCTGGGCCAGGGGGTCCGGGGAGCTGTTTTTT CASSWARGSGELFF
- TRBJ2-3 16 TRBV4-3 TRBD1 TGCGCCAGCAGCCAAGGCGGGCACAGGGGAACGGATACGCAGTATTTT CASSQGGHRGTDTQYF
- TRBJ1-1 13 TRBV28 - TGTGCCAGCAGTTTATACAGGGACACTGAAGCTTTCTTT CASSLYRDTEAFF
- TRBJ2-2 16 TRBV19 - TGTGCCAGTAGTATTTGGGGGGAGAGAATCACCGGGGAGCTGTTTTTT CASSIWGERITGELFF
- TRBJ1-2 14 TRBV7-9 - TGTGCCAGCAGCTTAGCGGGCGGGGGCCGTGGCTACACCTTC CASSLAGGGRGYTF
- TRBJ2-7 15 TRBV5-1 TRBD2 TGCGCCAGCAGCACGGGACTAGCGGACACCTACGAGCAGTACTTC CASSTGLADTYEQYF
- TRBJ2-1 15 TRBV7-6 TRBD2 TGTGCCAGCAGCTTAGCGCTGGCGGGAGGGTCGGCACAGTTCTTC CASSLALAGGSAQFF
- TRBJ2-5 14 TRBV27 TRBD1 TGTGCCAGCAGTCGACAGGGGGCTCGAGAGACCCAGTACTTC CASSRQGARETQYF
few TRBJ2-1 17 TRBV5-1 TRBD2 TGCGCCAGCAGCTTGGGGTTAGCGGGGTACTCCTACAATGAGCAGTTCTTC CASSLGLAGYSYNEQFF
- TRBJ2-5 13 TRBV9 - TGTGCCAGCAGCGTAGGGTTCGGTGAGACCCAGTACTTC CASSVGFGETQYF
- TRBJ2-3 17 TRBV5-6 TRBD2 TGTGCCAGCAGCTTCCGGACTAGCGGATCAGGCACAGATACGCAGTATTTT CASSFRTSGSGTDTQYF
- TRBJ2-1 15 TRBV7-3 - TGTGCCAGCAGCCCCGAGGAGGGGCGGTCCAATGAGCAGTTCTTC CASSPEEGRSNEQFF
few TRBJ2-7 13 TRBV5-4 - TGTGCCAGCAGCTTGGTAGCTAGTCACGAGCAGTACTTC CASSLVASHEQYF
few TRBJ2-7 13 TRBV29-1 TRBD1 TGCAGCGTAGGGACAGGGGTGGGCTACGAGCAGTACTTC CSVGTGVGYEQYF
- TRBJ2-7 16 TRBV14 TRBD1 TGTGCCAGCAGCCGTTCTTCCGGGACAGGGGGGGGATCGGAGTACTTC CASSRSSGTGGGSEYF